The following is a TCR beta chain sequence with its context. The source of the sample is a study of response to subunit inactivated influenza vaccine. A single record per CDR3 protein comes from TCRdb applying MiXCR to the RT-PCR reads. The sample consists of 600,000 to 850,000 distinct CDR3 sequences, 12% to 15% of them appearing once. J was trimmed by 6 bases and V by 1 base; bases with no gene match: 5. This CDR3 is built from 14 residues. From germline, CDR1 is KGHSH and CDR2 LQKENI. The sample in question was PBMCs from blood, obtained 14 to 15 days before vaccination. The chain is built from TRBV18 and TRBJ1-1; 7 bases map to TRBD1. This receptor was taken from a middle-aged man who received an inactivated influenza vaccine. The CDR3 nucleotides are TGTGCCAGCTCACCACTCAGGGGGGGAGCTGAAGCTTTCTTT. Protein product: CASSPLRGGAEAFF.